The clone carrying this TCR beta chain was counted ten times or more. The antigen is undetermined. MiXCR, run by TCRdb on the 5' RACE reads, gives a single entry per CDR3 protein. The table includes 300,000 to 350,000 distinct CDR3 sequences, approximately 4% detected once. The CDR3 runs to 14 residues. V was pared by 2 bases and J by 3 bases, with 11 bases between. CDR1 SGHRS and CDR2 YFSETQ come from the germline V gene. This entry is derived from a study of T cells after yellow fever vaccination. Study details: With SMART-Seq v4 Ultra Low Input, the fractions containing low cell numbers were prepared.

Study-level results: Post-booster reappearance was seen for most primary-vaccination clones (around 97% CD4, around 90% CD8).

This chain uses TRBV5-1 with TRBJ1-1; D unclear. Sequencing used PBMCs, obtained 15 days after the yellow fever booster vaccination. The sequence was collected from a man aged 18 to 29 who received the YFV17D yellow fever vaccine. This chain's CDR3 is CASSLRTEDTEAFF. DNA of the CDR3: TGCGCCAGCAGCTTACGCACCGAGGACACTGAAGCTTTCTTT.